Included here is one TCR beta chain sequence, with context. PCR employed 60 Vbeta and 13 Jbeta primers. Using immunoSEQ multiplex PCR, the repertoire was profiled, and TCRdb retains in-frame clones only, with some absent. The sample shows roughly 150,000 clones, 68% of them seen only once. The record originates from a study of cytomegalovirus exposure and HLA in healthy donors. J was trimmed by 5 bases and V by 4 bases; bases with no gene match: 14. The germline gives CDR1 MDHEN, CDR2 SYDVKM. This CDR3 is built from 17 residues. This chain links TRBV28 with TRBJ2-5; 9 positions match TRBD2. The TCR originated in a man between 25 and 39 years old in good health and CMV-seropositive. Sequencing was performed on PBMCs. The CDR3 DNA reads as TGTGCCAGCAGTTCCCCCGGGGGAGCGGGAGGTTGGGAGACCCAGTACTTC. This sequence encodes CASSSPGGAGGWETQYF.